This passage covers 12 T cell receptor beta chains from one sample sequenced in a study of CD8 T cells in Susac syndrome. RNA totalling roughly 0.45 to 1 ug underwent reverse transcription with random hexamers. TCRdb re-derived calls from the immunoSEQ multiplex PCR reads in MiXCR, one entry per CDR3 protein. The sample lists tens of thousands of distinct CDR3 sequences; less than 95% were seen once. Sequenced input: CD8+ T cells from PBMCs. The origin of the receptors is a human donor with Susac syndrome.

J is TRBJ2-4 and V is TRBV7-9; 7 bases line up with TRBD1. The germline CDR1 and CDR2 sequences are SEHNR and FQNEAQ (reference sequence). Trimming took 8 bases from V and 3 from J; bases not matched to a gene: 13. The CDR3 loop spans 16 amino acids. The CDR3 bases are TGTGCCAGCTCCCTGGGGGCAGGGGGAGACAAAAACATTCAGTACTTC. Translating it yields CASSLGAGGDKNIQYF. Full variable domain (remainder filled in from reference TRBV7-9 and TRBJ2-4): DTGVSQNPRHKITKRGQNVTFRCDPISEHNRLYWYRQTLGQGPEFLTYFQNEAQLEKSRLLSDRFSAERPKGSFSTLEIQRTEQGDSAMYLCASSLGAGGDKNIQYFGAGTRLSVL.

This chain connects TRBV6-6 to TRBJ2-3; TRBD1 matches 7 bases. There are 15 residues in the CDR3. Trimming cost V 0 bases and J 1 base; bases outside gene matches: 1. CDR1 and CDR2 (germline): MNHNY, SVGAGI (reference sequence). The CDR3 DNA reads TGTGCCAGCAGTTACTCCGGACAGGGCACAGATACGCAGTATTTT. Its translation is CASSYSGQGTDTQYF.

The J gene is TRBJ2-1, the V gene TRBV5-6; a possible D gene is TRBD1 (6 bases). Trimming shortened V by 3 bases and J by 10 bases, and 11 bases separated the two germline ends. Germline lookup yields CDR1 SGHDT and CDR2 YYEEEE. The CDR3 is made up of 12 amino acids. The CDR3 is CASSYTGYEQFF. The CDR3 DNA reads TGTGCCAGCAGCTATACAGGGTACGAGCAGTTCTTC.

The chain links TRBV18 to TRBJ2-1; D might be TRBD1 or TRBD2, each matching 5 bases. Germline CDR1 is KGHSH and CDR2 is LQKENI. The ends were cut back, 0 bases at V and 6 bases at J, with 6 bases in the middle. This CDR3 comprises 13 residues. The CDR3 DNA is TGTGCCAGCTCACCACCGAGGGGCAATGAGCAGTTCTTC. It yields the protein CASSPPRGNEQFF. Full variable domain (remainder filled in from reference TRBV18 and TRBJ2-1): NAGVMQNPRHLVRRRGQEARLRCSPMKGHSHVYWYRQLPEEGLKFMVYLQKENIIDESGMPKERFSAEFPKEGPSILRIQQVVRGDSAAYFCASSPPRGNEQFFGPGTRLTVL.

V gene TRBV3-1 combines with J gene TRBJ2-1; a possible D gene is TRBD2 (6 bases). CDR3 size: 16 residues. CDR1 is LGHDT, CDR2 YNNKEL, per germline (reference sequence). Trimming stripped 4 bases from V and 4 bases from J, with 17 bases between. The CDR3 nucleotides read TGTGCCAGCAGCCTCAGATGGGCGGCGGGGTACAATGAGCAGTTCTTC. As protein: CASSLRWAAGYNEQFF.

The chain employs TRBV27 and TRBJ2-5; 10 nucleotides align to TRBD2. CDR3 length: 16 residues. V gave up 5 bases and J gave up 1 base; unmatched junction bases: 7. Germline V gene lookup returns CDR1 MNHEY and CDR2 SMNVEV (reference sequence). The CDR3 DNA follows: TGTGCCAGCAGTACCAGAGCGGGGGGGCCCCAAGAGACCCAGTACTTC. Translated, it gives CASSTRAGGPQETQYF.

This clonotype appeared once. The DNA for the CDR3 is TGTGCCAGCATCCCGGACTCGCCCCGTGATACGCAGTATTTT. It codes for CASIPDSPRDTQYF. This chain uses TRBV7-9 with TRBJ2-3, with D perhaps TRBD2 (5 bases). Per germline, CDR1 SEHNR and CDR2 FQNEAQ (reference sequence). V dropped 7 bases and J dropped 6 bases, with 17 bases sitting between them. CDR3 length equals 14 residues. The full variable domain, its missing parts supplied by reference TRBV7-9 and TRBJ2-3, is DTGVSQNPRHKITKRGQNVTFRCDPISEHNRLYWYRQTLGQGPEFLTYFQNEAQLEKSRLLSDRFSAERPKGSFSTLEIQRTEQGDSAMYLCASIPDSPRDTQYFGPGTRLTVL.

CDR3 sequence (DNA): TGTGCCACCATCGGACCCGGGCAAGAGACCCAGTACTTC. It specifies CATIGPGQETQYF. The chain combines TRBV15 with TRBJ2-5; D gene ambiguous. V was pared by 7 bases and J by 2 bases, with 11 bases between. The germline gives CDR1 LNHNV, CDR2 YYDKDF (reference sequence). This CDR3 region has 13 residues. Variable domain in full (rest from reference TRBV15 and TRBJ2-5): DAMVIQNPRYQVTQFGKPVTLSCSQTLNHNVMYWYQQKSSQAPKLLFHYYDKDFNNEADTPDNFQSRRPNTSFCFLDIRSPGLGDTAMYLCATIGPGQETQYFGPGTRLLVL.

The V call is TRBV7-3, the J call TRBJ1-5, with TRBD1 identical over 9 bases. The CDR3 is 14 amino acids. The germline CDR1 and CDR2 sequences are SGHTA and FQGTGA. Trimming cost V 7 bases and J 2 bases; bases outside gene matches: 3. DNA for the CDR3: TGTGCCAGCAAACGGACAGGGGGCAATCAGCCCCAGCATTTT. It is translated as CASKRTGGNQPQHF.

This chain uses TRBV7-9 with TRBJ2-1; D uncertain. Deletions cut 4 bases from V and 12 bases from J, with 10 bases between. This CDR3 has 11 residues. CDR1 is SEHNR, CDR2 FQNEAQ, per germline (reference sequence). Here the CDR3 reads CASSSNRGQFF. The CDR3 region has the DNA TGTGCCAGCAGCTCCAACAGAGGGCAGTTCTTC.

The chain uses TRBV12-5 and TRBJ1-1, with D uncertain. Germline V gene lookup returns CDR1 LGHNT and CDR2 FRNRAP. The CDR3 runs to 12 residues. Trimming took 8 bases from V and 1 from J, leaving 8 bases between them. CDR3 protein: CASQVGNTEAFF. The CDR3, as DNA: TGTGCTAGTCAAGTGGGGAACACTGAAGCTTTCTTT. Based on the CDR3 plus reference TRBV12-5 and TRBJ1-1, the full variable domain is DARVTQTPRHKVTEMGQEVTMRCQPILGHNTVFWYRQTMMQGLELLAYFRNRAPLDDSGMPKDRFSAEMPDATLATLKIQPSEPRDSAVYFCASQVGNTEAFFGQGTRLTVV.

This sequence joins TRBV7-9 and TRBJ2-5, with D perhaps TRBD2 (5 bases). Trimming removed 1 base at V and 10 bases at J, with 10 bases between. Germline lookup yields CDR1 SEHNR and CDR2 FQNEAQ (reference sequence). This CDR3 has 12 residues. CDR3 amino acids: CASSLGSGDQYF. CDR3 DNA: TGTGCCAGCAGCTTAGGGTCCGGGGACCAGTACTTC.